The 22 T cell receptor beta chains in this list originate from one sample, sequenced in a study of monozygotic twins with inflammatory bowel disease. TCRdb re-called the 5' RACE reads and catalogs CDR3 proteins one per entry, DNA excluded. Here the sample table reports just over 300,000 distinct CDR3 sequences. Sample: blood. The receptors were sampled from a human donor with ulcerative colitis or Crohn's disease, or a healthy co-twin of an affected twin (not recorded which).

V gene TRBV7-8 combines with J gene TRBJ2-7; TCRdb picks TRBD1, but there is no DNA to check that call. The CDR3 consists of 13 residues. Germline V gene lookup returns CDR1 SGHVS and CDR2 FQNEAQ. The CDR3: CASSLWDRDEQYF.

The chain employs TRBV20-1 and TRBJ2-7; there is no DNA to check the TCRdb D call of TRBD1. The germline V gene has CDR1 DFQATT and CDR2 SNEGSKA (reference sequence). The length of the CDR3 is 13 residues. CDR3 residues: CSVLDRGIDEQYF.

The J gene is TRBJ2-2, the V gene TRBV20-1; TCRdb's D call, TRBD2, is unchecked because there is no DNA. There are 15 residues in the CDR3. CDR1 DFQATT and CDR2 SNEGSKA come from the germline V gene (reference sequence). Here the CDR3 reads CSAGGLAEIPGELFF.

The chain links TRBV18 to TRBJ1-1; there is no DNA to check the TCRdb D call of TRBD1. The germline V gene encodes CDR1 KGHSH and CDR2 LQKENI. The CDR3 runs to 15 residues. The CDR3 is CASSLGQAQNTEAFF. Complete variable domain (other parts from reference TRBV18 and TRBJ1-1): NAGVMQNPRHLVRRRGQEARLRCSPMKGHSHVYWYRQLPEEGLKFMVYLQKENIIDESGMPKERFSAEFPKEGPSILRIQQVVRGDSAAYFCASSLGQAQNTEAFFGQGTRLTVV.

This rearrangement joins TRBV14 to TRBJ1-4. This CDR3 has 17 amino acids. Germline assignment: CDR1 SGHDN and CDR2 FVKESK. The CDR3 loop reads CASSPSQGYATNEKLFF.

The J gene is TRBJ2-2, the V gene TRBV5-1. This CDR3 comprises 14 residues. Germline V gives CDR1 SGHRS, CDR2 YFSETQ. CDR3 in amino acids: CASSLGANTGELFF.

The chain combines TRBV11-2 with TRBJ2-1; the D gene TCRdb calls, TRBD1, cannot be checked with no DNA. CDR3 length equals 16 residues. Germline V CDR1 and CDR2: SGHAT, FQNNGV. This CDR3 is CASSKRQDFLYNEQFF.

The rearrangement links TRBV11-1 to TRBJ2-6; TCRdb gives TRBD1 as the D gene, but with no DNA this cannot be confirmed. The CDR3 consists of 19 residues. Germline loops: CDR1 SGHAT, CDR2 FQDESV (reference sequence). The CDR3 loop reads CASSLQPGQGDSGANVLTF.

This rearrangement joins TRBV3-1 to TRBJ2-7; as DNA is missing, the TRBD2 call by TCRdb cannot be tested. The CDR3 consists of 17 residues. In germline, CDR1 is LGHDT, CDR2 YNNKEL (reference sequence). CDR3 amino acids: CASSQGSRLAGREEQYF.

CDR3 sequence reads: CASSESGVTYEQYF. The rearrangement uses TRBV12-3 or TRBV12-4 and TRBJ2-7; TCRdb calls TRBD2, which cannot be checked without DNA. This CDR3 has 14 residues.

The chain has TRBV7-9 and TRBJ1-1; TCRdb outputs TRBD1, but without DNA this stays unchecked. CDR3 size: 14 residues. Germline CDR1 reads SEHNR; CDR2 reads FQNEAQ (reference sequence). The CDR3 region is CASSLEGLNTEAFF.

The genes are TRBV10-2 and TRBJ2-3. CDR1 is WSHSY and CDR2 is SAAADI in the germline V gene. The CDR3 has 13 amino acids. CDR3 in amino acids: CASSEGPTTTQYF.

V usage is TRBV7-2 and J usage is TRBJ2-7; TCRdb proposes TRBD2, but this gene call is untestable without DNA. Germline loops: CDR1 SGHTA, CDR2 FQGNSA. The CDR3 runs to 12 residues. Here the CDR3 reads CASSLDSGPQYF. Using reference TRBV7-2 and TRBJ2-7 for the parts outside the CDR3, the full variable domain is GAGVSQSPSNKVTEKGKDVELRCDPISGHTALYWYRQSLGQGLEFLIYFQGNSAPDKSGLPSDRFSAERTGGSVSTLTIQRTQQEDSAVYLCASSLDSGPQYFGPGTRLTVT.

This chain connects TRBV7-9 to TRBJ2-7. CDR3 length: 12 amino acids. Germline V gene data show CDR1 as SEHNR and CDR2 as FQNEAQ (reference sequence). CDR3 sequence: CASSLEWSEQYF.

The chain recombines TRBV20-1 with TRBJ2-7; TCRdb's D gene call, TRBD1, goes unchecked for lack of DNA. Germline V gene lookup returns CDR1 DFQATT and CDR2 SNEGSKA (reference sequence). This CDR3 is built from 15 residues. CDR3 protein: CSARTPRGVAYEQYF.

The genes are TRBV4-3 and TRBJ2-2; TCRdb picks TRBD1, but there is no DNA to check that call. Looked up from germline, CDR1 is LGHNA and CDR2 is YSLEER. The CDR3 is 15 amino acids. The CDR3 here is CASSFQDTYTGELFF.

This rearrangement joins TRBV6-2 or TRBV6-3 to TRBJ2-1; TCRdb designates TRBD1, a call that cannot be tested without DNA. Germline V gene data show CDR1 as MNHEY and CDR2 as SVGEGT. The CDR3 totals 16 residues. The CDR3: CASSKGDRQPYNEQFF.

This rearrangement joins TRBV20-1 to TRBJ1-5; TCRdb designates TRBD1, a call that cannot be tested without DNA. Looked up from germline, CDR1 is DFQATT and CDR2 is SNEGSKA (reference sequence). The CDR3 has 15 residues. CDR3: CSARLPGQINQPQHF.

The chain joins TRBV12-3 or TRBV12-4 to TRBJ2-7. The CDR3 contains 14 residues. CDR3: CASSLVVGVYEQYF.

V is TRBV10-3 and J is TRBJ2-3; TCRdb lists TRBD2, though no DNA is available to test this call. This CDR3 is built from 15 residues. Germline V CDR1 and CDR2: ENHRY, SYGVKD. This CDR3 is CAIKASDLSTDTQYF.

The genes are TRBV4-1 and TRBJ1-5; TCRdb names TRBD1, which stays unverified in the absence of DNA. The CDR3 is made up of 16 amino acids. Germline V gene sequence: CDR1 MGHRA, CDR2 YSYEKL. CDR3 in amino acids: CASSRGTGGPFQPQHF.

The V call is TRBV6-2 or TRBV6-3, the J call TRBJ1-2; checking the TCRdb D call of TRBD1 is not possible without DNA. This CDR3 is built from 13 residues. The germline V gene encodes CDR1 MNHEY and CDR2 SVGEGT. CDR3 sequence: CASSRGRWEGYTF.